This TCR beta chain was identified in a study of T cell repertoires in cytomegalovirus infection. TCRdb independently ran MiXCR on the reads; one entry per CDR3 protein. Of over 200,000 distinct CDR3 sequences detected, roughly 13% appear once; the ten largest clones hold 7% to 9.5%. This clonotype has just a few counts. The receptor comes from a human donor in good health (CMV status not recorded). Some clones in this sample may be carry-over from other donors' samples. Material for sequencing was PBMCs.

DNA for the CDR3: TGTGCCAGCAGCCCCGAGGGAAGGCAGCCCCAGCATTTT. Protein sequence: CASSPEGRQPQHF. The J gene is TRBJ1-5, the V gene TRBV2, with D unresolved. Trimming removed 6 bases at V and 7 bases at J, with 13 bases between. CDR3 length: 13 residues. Germline V gene lookup returns CDR1 SNHLY and CDR2 FYNNEI. Using reference TRBV2 and TRBJ1-5 for the parts outside the CDR3, the full variable domain is EPEVTQTPSHQVTQMGQEVILRCVPISNHLYFYWYRQILGQKVEFLVSFYNNEISEKSEIFDDQFSVERPDGSNFTLKIRSTKLEDSAMYFCASSPEGRQPQHFGDGTRLSIL.